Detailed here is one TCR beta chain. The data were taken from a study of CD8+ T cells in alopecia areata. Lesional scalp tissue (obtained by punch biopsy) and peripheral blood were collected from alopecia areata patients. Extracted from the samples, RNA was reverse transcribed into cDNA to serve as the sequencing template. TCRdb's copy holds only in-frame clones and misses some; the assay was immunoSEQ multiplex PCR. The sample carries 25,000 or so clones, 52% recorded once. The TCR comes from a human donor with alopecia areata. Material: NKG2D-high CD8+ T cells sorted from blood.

CDR3 nucleotides: TGTGCCAGCAGCCAAGGTCCTGGAAACATTCAGTACTTC. It encodes CASSQGPGNIQYF. The chain has TRBV14 and TRBJ2-4; no definite D call. The CDR3 covers 13 residues. The germline CDR1 and CDR2 sequences are SGHDN and FVKESK. V lost 1 base and J lost 6, with 7 bases in between.